This is a list of T cell receptor beta chains from one sample in a study of blood T cell repertoires in COVID-19. Some clones are missing from TCRdb's copy, which holds only in-frame ones; the method was immunoSEQ multiplex PCR. The sample consists of fewer than 450,000 clones, 85% to 90% of them appearing once. The sample taken for sequencing was peripheral blood. The receptors were sampled from a woman in her 70s with COVID-19, enrolled during active disease. The CDR3 runs from the conserved cysteine through the conserved F or W. D genes are given only for firm matches. Not every row has a clone size; where given, it reads once, few, many or a size class.

j_call,clone_size,d_call,v_call,cdr3_aa,cdr3_nt
TRBJ2-7,-,TRBD2,TRBV28,CASSQVAGGYEQYF,TGTGCCAGCAGCCAAGTAGCGGGGGGCTACGAGCAGTACTTC
TRBJ1-1,-,-,TRBV10-3,CAISDRGNTEAFF,TGTGCCATCAGTGACAGGGGGAACACTGAAGCTTTCTTT
TRBJ2-2,few,-,TRBV4-1,CASSQVDIMTFGELFF,TGCGCCAGCAGCCAAGTGGACATAATGACCTTCGGGGAGCTGTTTTTT
TRBJ2-5,-,-,TRBV2,CASSEMGAETQYF,TGTGCCAGCAGTGAGATGGGGGCGGAGACCCAGTACTTC
TRBJ1-6,-,-,TRBV4-1,CASSQDRVRWSYNSPLHF,TGCGCCAGCAGCCAAGATCGAGTCCGGTGGTCCTATAATTCACCCCTCCACTTT
TRBJ2-4,once,TRBD1,TRBV10-3,CAVSETGATKNIQYF,TGTGCCGTCTCGGAGACAGGGGCTACCAAAAACATTCAGTACTTC
TRBJ1-1,-,-,TRBV11-2,CASSLDLGRIVMNTEAFF,TGTGCCAGCAGCTTAGATCTGGGGAGGATAGTCATGAACACTGAAGCTTTCTTT
TRBJ2-3,few,-,TRBV7-3,CASSLLGGASTDTQYF,TGTGCCAGCAGCCTACTCGGGGGTGCAAGCACAGATACGCAGTATTTT
TRBJ2-1,-,-,TRBV28,CASSFLGAHNEQFF,TGTGCCAGCAGTTTTCTGGGGGCCCACAATGAGCAGTTCTTC
TRBJ1-2,-,-,TRBV5-4,CASSLDPTAPEIF,TGTGCCAGCAGCTTGGATCCGACAGCCCCTGAAATCTTC
TRBJ2-1,once,TRBD2,TRBV20-1,CSASATSGGSYNEQFF,TGCAGTGCTAGTGCCACTAGCGGGGGGTCCTACAATGAGCAGTTCTTC
TRBJ1-3,-,-,TRBV6-5,CASRSSRGAGNTIYF,TGTGCCAGCAGATCAAGCAGGGGAGCTGGAAACACCATATATTTT
TRBJ2-1,-,TRBD2,TRBV9,CASSTVAGVYNEQFF,TGTGCCAGCAGCACAGTAGCGGGAGTCTACAATGAGCAGTTCTTC
TRBJ2-2,-,-,TRBV30,CAWSRGLTGELFF,TGTGCCTGGAGCCGGGGTCTGACCGGGGAGCTGTTTTTT
TRBJ2-2,-,TRBD2,TRBV7-3,CASSSSGGMAGELFF,TGTGCCAGCAGCTCTAGCGGGGGGATGGCCGGGGAGCTGTTTTTT
TRBJ1-2,-,-,TRBV7-9,CASSLERQWEYRGYTF,TGTGCCAGCAGCTTAGAACGACAGTGGGAATATAGAGGCTACACCTTC
TRBJ1-5,-,-,TRBV24-1,CATSAGPGEGQPQHF,TGTGCCACCAGTGCCGGCCCAGGGGAAGGTCAGCCCCAGCATTTT
TRBJ1-6,-,TRBD1,TRBV19,CASSRNPRGNNSPLHF,TGTGCCAGTAGTAGGAACCCCAGGGGGAACAATTCACCCCTCCACTTT
TRBJ2-1,-,TRBD1,TRBV10-1,CARSRDRVGEQFF,TGCGCCCGCAGCCGGGACAGGGTTGGTGAGCAGTTCTTC
TRBJ1-3,-,-,TRBV10-3,CAINPGISGNTIYF,TGTGCCATCAACCCGGGGATCTCTGGAAACACCATATATTTT
TRBJ2-7,-,-,TRBV28,CASSLSSYEQYF,TGTGCCAGCAGTTTATCCAGCTACGAGCAGTACTTC
TRBJ1-3,-,-,TRBV6-5,CASSSNGGTSGNTIYF,TGTGCCAGCAGTTCCAACGGGGGGACTTCTGGAAACACCATATATTTT
TRBJ2-2,-,TRBD2,TRBV7-6,CASSLELFGGTGELFF,TGTGCCAGCAGCTTAGAGTTGTTCGGGGGGACCGGGGAGCTGTTTTTT
TRBJ1-1,-,-,TRBV24-1,CATSRGTEAFF,TGTGCCACCAGCCGGGGGACTGAAGCTTTCTTT
TRBJ2-5,-,TRBD2,TRBV28,CASSRTGLAGGRVTQYF,TGTGCCAGCAGCCGCACCGGACTAGCGGGGGGGCGGGTTACCCAGTACTTC
TRBJ1-1,-,TRBD1,TRBV7-2,CASRKTGANTEAFF,TGTGCCAGCAGGAAAACAGGGGCGAACACTGAAGCTTTCTTT
TRBJ2-7,-,TRBD2,TRBV6-5,CASSYSTSGGSEQYF,TGTGCCAGCAGTTACTCGACCAGCGGGGGGTCCGAGCAGTACTTC
TRBJ2-1,-,TRBD2,TRBV9,CASSVDERGDNEQFF,TGTGCCAGCAGCGTAGACGAGCGGGGAGACAATGAGCAGTTCTTC
TRBJ1-5,-,TRBD1,TRBV24-1,CATSDVGQGDNQPQHF,TGTGCCACCAGTGATGTCGGACAGGGGGACAATCAGCCCCAGCATTTT
TRBJ2-1,-,-,TRBV12-3/TRBV12-4,CASSNPLENEQFF,TGTGCCAGCAGCAATCCACTAGAAAATGAGCAGTTCTTC
TRBJ2-7,-,-,TRBV28,CASSLTGTVYEQYF,TGTGCCAGCAGTTTAACGGGGACTGTTTACGAGCAGTACTTC
TRBJ2-5,-,-,TRBV7-2,CASNREGGEKTQYF,TGTGCCAGCAATAGGGAGGGGGGTGAAAAGACCCAGTACTTC
TRBJ1-4,-,-,TRBV4-2,CASSQEGQGGNEKLFF,TGTGCCAGCAGCCAAGAAGGGCAGGGCGGTAATGAAAAACTGTTTTTT
TRBJ2-7,-,-,TRBV19,CASSIAAVQSEQYF,TGTGCCAGTAGTATTGCGGCAGTTCAGAGCGAGCAGTACTTC
TRBJ1-6,-,-,TRBV6-5,CASRPWGEGSPLHF,TGTGCCAGCAGACCCTGGGGGGAAGGCTCACCCCTCCACTTT
TRBJ2-1,-,TRBD2,TRBV6-6,CASSSDSSGGNEQFF,TGTGCCAGCAGTTCCGATTCTAGCGGGGGCAATGAGCAGTTCTTC
TRBJ2-3,-,TRBD2,TRBV7-9,CASSFTLAGADTDTQYF,TGTGCCAGCAGCTTCACCCTAGCGGGGGCCGACACAGATACGCAGTATTTT
TRBJ1-4,once,TRBD1,TRBV2,CASRTGGEKLFF,TGTGCCAGCAGGACAGGGGGAGAAAAACTGTTTTTT
TRBJ1-5,-,-,TRBV12-2,CASRLVTGTGNQPQHF,TGTGCAAGTCGCTTAGTTACCGGGACAGGGAATCAGCCCCAGCATTTT
TRBJ1-2,-,TRBD1,TRBV5-6,CASTPPDRGRGYTF,TGTGCCAGCACCCCGCCGGACAGGGGTCGTGGCTACACCTTC
TRBJ2-7,-,-,TRBV5-4,CASSYEKTGRYEQYF,TGTGCCAGCAGCTACGAAAAGACAGGCCGCTACGAGCAGTACTTC
TRBJ1-4,-,TRBD1,TRBV5-5,CASSAWTGGNEKLFF,TGTGCCAGCAGCGCCTGGACAGGGGGGAATGAAAAACTGTTTTTT
TRBJ1-2,few,-,TRBV5-8,CASSLLGQPNYGYTF,TGTGCCAGCAGCTTGCTAGGACAGCCCAACTATGGCTACACCTTC
TRBJ1-1,-,-,TRBV24-1,CATSDGNRVGTEAFF,TGTGCCACCAGTGATGGGAACAGGGTCGGCACTGAAGCTTTCTTT
TRBJ2-7,-,TRBD1,TRBV19,CASSNIRQGPSYEQYF,TGTGCCAGTAGTAACATTCGACAGGGCCCCTCCTACGAGCAGTACTTC
TRBJ1-2,-,TRBD1,TRBV19,CASRTTGGEGYTF,TGTGCCAGTAGGACAACAGGGGGCGAAGGCTACACCTTC
TRBJ1-1,-,TRBD1,TRBV30,CAWSNGQGATEAFF,TGTGCCTGGAGTAATGGACAGGGGGCAACTGAAGCTTTCTTT
TRBJ2-3,-,TRBD1,TRBV5-1,CATARDSSTDTQYF,TGCGCCACCGCGAGGGACAGTTCCACAGATACGCAGTATTTT
TRBJ1-2,-,TRBD1,TRBV24-1,CATSGTGGDYGYTF,TGTGCCACCAGTGGGACAGGGGGCGACTATGGCTACACCTTC
TRBJ1-3,-,-,TRBV5-1,CASSLGQGLGNTIYF,TGCGCCAGCAGCTTGGGGCAGGGCCTTGGAAACACCATATATTTT
TRBJ1-6,-,-,TRBV28,CASSPTDSSYNSPLHF,TGTGCCAGCAGTCCGACAGACAGCTCCTATAATTCACCCCTCCACTTT
TRBJ1-2,-,-,TRBV28,CASSLSSGGGGPYGYTF,TGTGCCAGCAGTTTATCTTCGGGCGGGGGAGGCCCCTATGGCTACACCTTC